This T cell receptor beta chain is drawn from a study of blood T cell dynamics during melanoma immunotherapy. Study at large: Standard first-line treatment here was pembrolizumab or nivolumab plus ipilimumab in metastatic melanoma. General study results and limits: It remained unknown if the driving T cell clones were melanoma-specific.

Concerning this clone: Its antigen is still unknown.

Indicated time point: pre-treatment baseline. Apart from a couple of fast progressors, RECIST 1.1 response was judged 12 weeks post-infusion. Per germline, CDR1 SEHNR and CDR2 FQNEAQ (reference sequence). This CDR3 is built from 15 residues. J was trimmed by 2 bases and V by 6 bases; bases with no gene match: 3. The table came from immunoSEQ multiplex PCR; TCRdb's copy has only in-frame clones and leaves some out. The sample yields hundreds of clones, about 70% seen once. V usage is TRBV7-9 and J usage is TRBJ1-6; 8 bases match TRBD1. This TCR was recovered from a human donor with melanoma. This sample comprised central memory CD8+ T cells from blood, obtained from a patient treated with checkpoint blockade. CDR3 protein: CASRTGQAYNSPLHF. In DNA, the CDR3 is TGTGCCAGCAGGACGGGACAGGCCTATAATTCACCCCTCCACTTT.